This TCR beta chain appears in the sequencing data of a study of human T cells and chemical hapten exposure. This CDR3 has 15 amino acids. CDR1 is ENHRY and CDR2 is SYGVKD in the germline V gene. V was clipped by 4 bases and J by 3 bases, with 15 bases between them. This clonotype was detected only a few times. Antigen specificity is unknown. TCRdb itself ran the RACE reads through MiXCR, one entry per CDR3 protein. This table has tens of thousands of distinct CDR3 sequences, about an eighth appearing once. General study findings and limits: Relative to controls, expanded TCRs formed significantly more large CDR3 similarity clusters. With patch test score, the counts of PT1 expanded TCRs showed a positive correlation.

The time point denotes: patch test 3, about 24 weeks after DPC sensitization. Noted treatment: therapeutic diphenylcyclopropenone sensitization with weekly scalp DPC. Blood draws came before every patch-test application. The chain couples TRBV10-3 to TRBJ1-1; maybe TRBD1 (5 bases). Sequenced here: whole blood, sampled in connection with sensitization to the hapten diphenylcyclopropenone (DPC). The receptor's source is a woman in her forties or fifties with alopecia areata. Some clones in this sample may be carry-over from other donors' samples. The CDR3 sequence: CAISGSRGRDTEAFF. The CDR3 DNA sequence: TGTGCCATCAGTGGGTCACGGGGGAGGGACACTGAAGCTTTCTTT.